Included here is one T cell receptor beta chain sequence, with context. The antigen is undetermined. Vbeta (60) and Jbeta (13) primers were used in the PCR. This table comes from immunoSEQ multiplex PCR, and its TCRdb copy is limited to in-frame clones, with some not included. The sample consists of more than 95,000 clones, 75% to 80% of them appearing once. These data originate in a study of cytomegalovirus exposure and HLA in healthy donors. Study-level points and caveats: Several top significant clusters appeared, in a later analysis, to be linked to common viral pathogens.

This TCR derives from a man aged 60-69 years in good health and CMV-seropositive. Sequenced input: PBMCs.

This CDR3 is CASSPRGDREDQPQHF. The CDR3 coding sequence is TGTGCCAGCTCACCACGTGGGGACAGGGAGGATCAGCCCCAGCATTTT. The chain recombines TRBV18 with TRBJ1-5; TRBD1 matches at 9 bases. The CDR3 runs to 16 residues. Unmatched junction bases numbered 6, after V lost 1 base and J lost 5 bases. Germline lookup yields CDR1 KGHSH and CDR2 LQKENI.